These T cell receptor beta chains were read from a single sample in a study of regulatory T cells in long-lasting Graves disease. MiXCR, run by TCRdb on the multiplex PCR reads, gives a single entry per CDR3 protein. The profile covers around 500,000 distinct CDR3 sequences, with 16% appearing a single time and around 25% taken by the ten largest. The same data also contributed to another study, on T cells in Graves' hyperthyroidism and ophthalmopathy.

This sample comprised peripheral blood mononuclear cells (PBMCs), obtained at new diagnosis, from a patient treated with antithyroid drugs. The origin of the receptors is a woman aged 35-65 years with Graves disease. Each CDR3 is given with its conserved first and last residue. The D gene is left open where the match is weak. Some rows have no size entry. The others give once, few or many, or a class for an expanded clone.

j_call clone_size v_call d_call cdr3_aa cdr3_nt
TRBJ2-5 many TRBV2 - CASSVQGVQETQYF TGTGCCAGCAGTGTGCAGGGAGTCCAAGAGACCCAGTACTTC
TRBJ1-2 many TRBV5-6 TRBD1 CASSSDRGGYGYTF TGTGCCAGCAGCTCGGACAGGGGGGGCTATGGCTACACCTTC
TRBJ1-1 - TRBV4-1 TRBD1 CASSTRTGRVVTEAFF TGCGCCAGCAGCACACGGACAGGGCGCGTCGTCACTGAAGCTTTCTTT
TRBJ2-3 - TRBV5-1 - CASSRLVRLDTQYF TGCGCCAGCAGTAGACTAGTACGTCTAGATACGCAGTATTTT
TRBJ1-1 - TRBV19 TRBD1 CASSIGGTETAEAFF TGTGCCAGTAGTATTGGGGGGACAGAGACGGCTGAAGCTTTCTTT
TRBJ2-1 - TRBV6-4 - CASSDSSGKIDEQFF TGTGCCAGCAGTGACTCGTCGGGGAAAATCGATGAGCAGTTCTTC
TRBJ2-3 - TRBV12-3/TRBV12-4 TRBD1 CASSGGQGAGDTQYF TGTGCCAGCAGTGGGGGACAGGGGGCTGGAGATACGCAGTATTTT
TRBJ1-2 many TRBV5-1 TRBD1 CASSPSGGYGYTF TGTGCCAGCAGCCCCTCAGGGGGCTATGGCTACACCTTC
TRBJ2-5 few TRBV12-5 - CASGVRPEAQYF TGTGCTAGTGGTGTCCGTCCGGAGGCCCAGTACTTC
TRBJ2-1 - TRBV5-1 - CASSLHKYATPGEGEQFF TGCGCCAGCAGCTTGCACAAGTATGCGACTCCAGGGGAGGGTGAGCAGTTCTTC
TRBJ1-5 - TRBV15 - CATSRAWGVGGQPQHF TGTGCCACCAGCAGAGCATGGGGAGTCGGCGGTCAGCCCCAGCATTTT
TRBJ1-6 few TRBV19 TRBD1 CASSLRTGSSNSPLHF TGTGCCAGTAGTCTACGGACAGGATCGTCGAATTCACCCCTCCACTTT
TRBJ2-5 many TRBV18 - CASSPIIQETQYF TGTGCCAGCTCTCCGATTATCCAAGAGACCCAGTACTTC
TRBJ2-7 few TRBV5-1 - CASSWGEYEQYF TGCGCCAGCAGCTGGGGAGAGTACGAGCAGTACTTC
TRBJ1-1 many TRBV20-1 - CSAQAEMNTEAFF TGCAGTGCCCAGGCCGAGATGAACACTGAAGCTTTCTTT
TRBJ2-3 many TRBV20-1 - CSAMAEYTDTQYF TGCAGTGCTATGGCGGAGTACACAGATACGCAGTATTTT
TRBJ1-2 many TRBV29-1 - CSVEVPGVPLYGYTF TGCAGCGTTGAAGTCCCAGGGGTACCCCTCTATGGCTACACCTTC
TRBJ1-5 - TRBV12-3/TRBV12-4 - CASTGGADQPQHF TGTGCCAGTACGGGGGGGGCGGATCAGCCCCAGCATTTT
TRBJ1-6 - TRBV6-5 - CASSYSQGDSPLHF TGTGCCAGCAGTTACTCACAGGGTGATTCACCCCTCCACTTT
TRBJ2-7 many TRBV20-1 TRBD1 CSAHGTGENYEQYF TGCAGTGCCCACGGGACAGGGGAGAACTACGAGCAGTACTTC
TRBJ2-4 - TRBV29-1 - CSSDGGPIGTNIQYF TGCAGCTCTGACGGGGGCCCCATAGGGACAAACATTCAGTACTTC
TRBJ1-5 many TRBV28 TRBD1 CASKPGQGFVKPQHF TGTGCCAGCAAACCGGGACAGGGGTTCGTTAAGCCCCAGCATTTT
TRBJ2-1 many TRBV27 - CASGQRQVVYTEQFF TGTGCCAGCGGCCAGAGACAGGTAGTATACACTGAGCAGTTCTTC
TRBJ2-5 many TRBV5-1 TRBD1 CASSLGILDRGWETQYF TGCGCCAGCAGCTTGGGGATTCTGGACAGGGGCTGGGAGACCCAGTACTTC
TRBJ2-3 many TRBV11-2 TRBD2 CASSLAGLAGYF TGTGCCAGCAGCTTAGCGGGACTAGCGGGGTATTTT
TRBJ2-5 - TRBV20-1 - CSASLPRGETQYF TGCAGTGCTAGTCTTCCTAGGGGGGAGACCCAGTACTTC
TRBJ2-6 few TRBV12-3/TRBV12-4 - CASSPPSGSSGANVLTF TGTGCCAGCAGTCCGCCCTCAGGCTCCTCTGGGGCCAACGTCCTGACTTTC
TRBJ1-6 - TRBV20-1 TRBD1 CSARVMTGGSYNSPLHF TGCAGTGCTAGAGTAATGACAGGGGGCTCCTATAATTCACCCCTCCACTTT
TRBJ1-5 - TRBV19 - CASTPGWEIAQHF TGTGCCAGTACCCCCGGGTGGGAGATCGCCCAGCATTTT
TRBJ2-1 many TRBV6-2/TRBV6-3 - CASSNRGAGLNEQFF TGTGCCAGCAGTAATAGGGGGGCGGGGTTGAATGAGCAGTTCTTC
TRBJ2-7 - TRBV9 TRBD2 CASSVGASGGNEQYF TGTGCCAGCAGCGTAGGAGCTAGCGGGGGAAACGAGCAGTACTTC
TRBJ2-3 - TRBV15 - CATSRVGSPSPDTQYF TGTGCCACCAGCCGGGTGGGCTCCCCGAGCCCAGATACGCAGTATTTT
TRBJ1-1 few TRBV2 TRBD1 CASGQVGGHTEAFF TGTGCCAGCGGCCAAGTAGGGGGCCACACTGAAGCTTTCTTT
TRBJ2-1 few TRBV20-1 - CSALREAGGEQFF TGCAGTGCCCTCCGGGAGGCAGGGGGGGAGCAGTTCTTC
TRBJ1-2 once TRBV6-1 - CASSPDDYYGYTF TGTGCCAGCAGTCCGGACGATTACTATGGCTACACCTTC
TRBJ1-4 - TRBV20-1 - CSARIPGANEKLFF TGCAGTGCTAGAATTCCAGGTGCTAATGAAAAACTGTTTTTT
TRBJ2-5 - TRBV5-4 TRBD2 CASSIRLAGGGETQYF TGTGCCAGCAGTATTCGACTAGCGGGGGGTGGGGAGACCCAGTACTTC
TRBJ1-6 - TRBV27 - CASKGVWNSPLHF TGTGCCAGCAAGGGGGTCTGGAATTCACCCCTCCACTTT
TRBJ1-1 many TRBV3-1 TRBD1 CASSQEKQGVGEAFF TGTGCCAGCAGCCAAGAAAAACAGGGGGTGGGTGAAGCTTTCTTT
TRBJ2-5 many TRBV4-1 - CASSQERRAETQYF TGCGCCAGCAGCCAAGAAAGGCGCGCGGAGACCCAGTACTTC
TRBJ1-6 many TRBV6-1 - CASRGEAYNSPLHF TGTGCCAGCAGGGGAGAAGCCTATAATTCACCCCTCCACTTT
TRBJ2-5 - TRBV5-4 - CASSLKGGETQYF TGTGCCAGCAGCTTGAAGGGAGGCGAGACCCAGTACTTC
TRBJ1-1 many TRBV5-1 TRBD1 CASSLAGQGWTEAFF TGCGCCAGCAGCTTGGCAGGACAGGGTTGGACTGAAGCTTTCTTT
TRBJ1-1 many TRBV5-1 TRBD1 CASSSRTGGGTEAFF TGCGCCAGCAGCTCTCGGACAGGGGGGGGAACTGAAGCTTTCTTT
TRBJ2-1 many TRBV2 TRBD2 CASSPWRGDNEQFF TGTGCCAGCAGCCCTTGGCGGGGGGACAATGAGCAGTTCTTC
TRBJ2-7 many TRBV3-1 - CASSQVQGGTYEQYF TGTGCCAGCAGCCAAGTTCAGGGGGGAACCTACGAGCAGTACTTC
TRBJ1-5 many TRBV20-1 - CSAKTDSNQPQHF TGCAGTGCCAAAACCGATAGCAATCAGCCCCAGCATTTT
TRBJ2-1 many TRBV20-1 - CSARDGTSAYNEQFF TGCAGTGCTAGAGATGGGACTTCCGCCTACAATGAGCAGTTCTTC
TRBJ1-5 many TRBV28 - CASSSLLQPQHF TGTGCCAGCAGTTCGCTTTTGCAGCCCCAGCATTTT
TRBJ1-1 many TRBV5-6 - CASSLTGPAAEAFF TGTGCCAGCAGCTTGACGGGTCCAGCAGCTGAAGCTTTCTTT